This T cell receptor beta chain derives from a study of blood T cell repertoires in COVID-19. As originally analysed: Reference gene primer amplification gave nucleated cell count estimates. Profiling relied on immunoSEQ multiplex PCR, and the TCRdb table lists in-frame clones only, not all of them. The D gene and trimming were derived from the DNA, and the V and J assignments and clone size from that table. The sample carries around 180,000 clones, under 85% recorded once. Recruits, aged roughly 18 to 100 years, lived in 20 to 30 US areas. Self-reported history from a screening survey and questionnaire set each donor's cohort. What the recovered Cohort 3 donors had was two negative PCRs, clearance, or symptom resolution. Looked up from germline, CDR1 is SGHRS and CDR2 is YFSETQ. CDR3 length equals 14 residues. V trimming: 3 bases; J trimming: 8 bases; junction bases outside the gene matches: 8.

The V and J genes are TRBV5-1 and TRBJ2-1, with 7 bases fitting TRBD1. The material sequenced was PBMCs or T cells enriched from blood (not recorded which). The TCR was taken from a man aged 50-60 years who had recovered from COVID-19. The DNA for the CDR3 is TGCGCCAGCAGCTCGGGACAGTTTAACGATGAGCAGTTCTTC. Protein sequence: CASSSGQFNDEQFF. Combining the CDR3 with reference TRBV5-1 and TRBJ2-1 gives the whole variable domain KAGVTQTPRYLIKTRGQQVTLSCSPISGHRSVSWYQQTPGQGLQFLFEYFSETQRNKGNFPGRFSGRQFSNSRSEMNVSTLELGDSALYLCASSSGQFNDEQFFGPGTRLTVL.